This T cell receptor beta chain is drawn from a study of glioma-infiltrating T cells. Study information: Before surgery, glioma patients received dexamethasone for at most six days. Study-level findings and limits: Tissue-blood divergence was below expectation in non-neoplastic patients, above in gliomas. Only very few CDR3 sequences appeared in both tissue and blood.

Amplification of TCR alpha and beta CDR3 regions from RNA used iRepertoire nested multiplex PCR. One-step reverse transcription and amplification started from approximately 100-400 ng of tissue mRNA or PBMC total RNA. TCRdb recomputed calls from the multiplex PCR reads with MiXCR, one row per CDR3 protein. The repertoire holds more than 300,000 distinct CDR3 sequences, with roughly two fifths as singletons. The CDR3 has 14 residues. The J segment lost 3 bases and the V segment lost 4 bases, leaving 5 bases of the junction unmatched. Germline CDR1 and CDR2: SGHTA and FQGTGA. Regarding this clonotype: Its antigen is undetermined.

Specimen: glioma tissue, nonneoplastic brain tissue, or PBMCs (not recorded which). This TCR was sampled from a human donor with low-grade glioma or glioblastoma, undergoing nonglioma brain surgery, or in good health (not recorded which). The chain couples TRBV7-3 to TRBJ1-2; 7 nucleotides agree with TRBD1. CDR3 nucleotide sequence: TGTGCCAGCAGCTCGACAGGGACGGACTATGGCTACACCTTC. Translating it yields CASSSTGTDYGYTF.